Listed below are T cell receptor beta chains from one sample, sequenced in a study of regulatory T cells in long-lasting Graves disease. TCRdb reprocessed the multiplex PCR reads with MiXCR, giving one entry per CDR3 protein. This sample has around 300,000 distinct CDR3 sequences, with under 25% found just once. This specimen consisted of peripheral blood mononuclear cells (PBMCs), obtained when the disease was refractory, from a patient treated with antithyroid drugs. The receptors here all came from a female donor with Graves disease. CDR3s include the opening cysteine and the closing phenylalanine or tryptophan. Fields, in order: clone size, J gene, V gene, D gene, CDR3 DNA, CDR3 protein. D genes are given only for firm matches. Rows may omit the clone size; those that give it use once, few, many or a size class.

>many|TRBJ1-1|TRBV6-1|.
TGTGCCAGCAGTGAATTCTGGGGGAACACTGAAGCTTTCTTT
CASSEFWGNTEAFF
>few|TRBJ1-1|TRBV5-1|.
TGCGCCAGCAGCTTGGACCGGATTGAAGCTTTCTTT
CASSLDRIEAFF
>.|TRBJ2-7|TRBV7-9|TRBD1
TGTGCCAGCAGCGCCTTTGCGGGGACAGGGGACGTGTACTTC
CASSAFAGTGDVYF
>.|TRBJ2-5|TRBV9|.
TGCGCCAGCAGCTTGTATGGGGGGAACCAAGAGACCCAGTACTTC
CASSLYGGNQETQYF
>.|TRBJ1-1|TRBV4-3|TRBD1
TGCGCCAGCAGCCAAGTTGACAGGGAGCACACTGAAGCTTTCTTT
CASSQVDREHTEAFF
>once|TRBJ2-1|TRBV9|TRBD2
TGTGCCAGCAGCCCCGGGGTAGCGGGAGGCAATGAGCAGTTCTTC
CASSPGVAGGNEQFF
>.|TRBJ1-6|TRBV4-1|.
TGCGCCAGCAGCCAAGATGGGCCCCCGGTGGGGTATAATTCACCCCTCCACTTT
CASSQDGPPVGYNSPLHF
>many|TRBJ1-5|TRBV6-2/TRBV6-3|TRBD1
TGTGCCAGCAGTTACTCGAAAATGGGACAGGGGATTAGGCCCCAGCATTTT
CASSYSKMGQGIRPQHF
>many|TRBJ2-7|TRBV18|.
TGTGCCAGCTCACCAGGGCCGGCCATCTCCTACGAGCAGTACTTC
CASSPGPAISYEQYF
>.|TRBJ2-2|TRBV11-3|TRBD1
TGTGCCAGCAGCCCGGGGACAGGGAACACCGGGAAGCTGTTTTTT
CASSPGTGNTGKLFF
>.|TRBJ2-1|TRBV11-2|.
TGTGCCAGCAGCATCCGGGCTAGCGTAACGGAAAATGAGCAGTTCTTC
CASSIRASVTENEQFF
>many|TRBJ2-5|TRBV28|TRBD2
TGTGCCAGCAAGGGGCTAGCGGGAGTTACCCAGTACTTC
CASKGLAGVTQYF
>many|TRBJ2-7|TRBV28|TRBD2
TGTGCCAGCAGCCAAGCCGCTAGCGGGAGATCTGTGTGGTACGAGCAGTACTTC
CASSQAASGRSVWYEQYF
>many|TRBJ2-7|TRBV11-2|.
TGTGCCAGCAGCGGGGGGCCAGCCTACGAGCAGTACTTC
CASSGGPAYEQYF
>many|TRBJ1-2|TRBV30|.
TGTGCCTGGAAACAGGGCTCGAGTTATGGCTACACCTTC
CAWKQGSSYGYTF
>.|TRBJ2-5|TRBV15|.
TGTGCCACCAGCAGGACAGCCCAAGAGACCCAGTACTTC
CATSRTAQETQYF
>few|TRBJ2-7|TRBV6-2/TRBV6-3|.
TGTGCCAGCAGTTACAGGGCAGGGGCTTACGAGCAGTACTTC
CASSYRAGAYEQYF
>.|TRBJ2-5|TRBV20-1|TRBD2
TGCAGTGCTAGAGGCACTAGCGGGGGACAAGAGACCCAGTACTTC
CSARGTSGGQETQYF
>few|TRBJ2-4|TRBV3-1|TRBD1
TGTGCCAGCAGTTCGCAGGGGGCTAGAGCCAAAAACATTCAGTACTTC
CASSSQGARAKNIQYF
>.|TRBJ2-7|TRBV6-1|.
TGTGCCAGCGGGGTAGGGTATAGTTTTCACGAGCAGTACTTC
CASGVGYSFHEQYF
>.|TRBJ2-7|TRBV4-3|.
TGCGCCAGCAGCCAATCCCCGGGACAAACCTACGAGCAGTACTTC
CASSQSPGQTYEQYF
>.|TRBJ2-7|TRBV29-1|.
TGCAGCGTTGAGGGACCCGGAGCGACCTACTCCGAGCAGTACTTC
CSVEGPGATYSEQYF
>.|TRBJ1-2|TRBV5-1|TRBD1
TGCGCCAGCAGCACCGGACAGGGGGCGGATGGCTACACCTTC
CASSTGQGADGYTF
>.|TRBJ2-3|TRBV28|TRBD2
TGTGCCAGCTGCTCCCCGGGACTAGCGACAGATACGCAGTATTTT
CASCSPGLATDTQYF
>many|TRBJ2-7|TRBV27|TRBD1
TGTGCCAGCAGTTTCGGGTGGCGGACAGGGGCGTACGAGCAGTACTTC
CASSFGWRTGAYEQYF
>few|TRBJ1-2|TRBV4-2|.
TGTGCCAGCCGTAACCGGGGCCAGACTCTCGGTAGTAACTATGGCTACACCTTC
CASRNRGQTLGSNYGYTF
>.|TRBJ2-7|TRBV7-8|TRBD2
TGTGCCAGCAGCCAAGGGACTAACGAGCAGTACTTC
CASSQGTNEQYF
>few|TRBJ2-7|TRBV10-3|TRBD2
TGTGCCATCAGTGCGCGGTCTAGCGGGACCTACGAGCAGTACTTC
CAISARSSGTYEQYF
>.|TRBJ2-5|TRBV20-1|.
TGCAGTGCTACCCACGGGAACGAGGGGGAGACCCAGTACTTC
CSATHGNEGETQYF
>.|TRBJ2-7|TRBV24-1|.
TGTGCCACCAGTGTGTCGGGGGCAGGCCGAATCTCTAGTCAACTTCCCTACGAGCAGTACTTC
CATSVSGAGRISSQLPYEQYF
>.|TRBJ2-3|TRBV12-3/TRBV12-4|.
TGTGCCAGCAGCGAAACGTTAGGGGGTGCTACAGATACGCAGTATTTT
CASSETLGGATDTQYF
>many|TRBJ2-7|TRBV7-2|TRBD2
TGTGCCAGCAGCTTAGCGGGGGGGTCCTCCTACGAGCAGTACTTC
CASSLAGGSSYEQYF
>.|TRBJ1-1|TRBV10-3|.
TGTGCCACCCGGGGGACGGAGAACACTGAAGCTTTCTTT
CATRGTENTEAFF
>.|TRBJ2-7|TRBV20-1|TRBD1
TGCAGTGCTAGTATCCCCCTGACAGGGGGCGCGTCCTACGAGCAGTACTTC
CSASIPLTGGASYEQYF
>many|TRBJ2-7|TRBV28|.
TGTGCCAGCAGTTGGGGTCCGAACTACGAGCAGTACTTC
CASSWGPNYEQYF
>many|TRBJ1-5|TRBV15|.
TGTGCCACCAGCAGAGATCGGTCGGGCAATCAGCCCCAGCATTTT
CATSRDRSGNQPQHF
>.|TRBJ1-1|TRBV4-2|.
TGTGCCAGCAGCCAACATGAGTTGGAGCAGGGGCCTGAGAGCACTGAAGCTTTCTTT
CASSQHELEQGPESTEAFF
>.|TRBJ1-2|TRBV9|TRBD1
TGTGCCAGCAGCCCCACTCGGACAGGCGGGGGTGGCTACACCTTC
CASSPTRTGGGGYTF
>.|TRBJ2-7|TRBV7-2|TRBD1
TGTGCCAGCAGCTGGGGACAGGGGGCATACGAGCAGTACTTC
CASSWGQGAYEQYF
>.|TRBJ2-5|TRBV6-1|TRBD2
TGTGCCAGCAGTCCCCGGCGGGGAGGGGAGACCCAGTACTTC
CASSPRRGGETQYF
>many|TRBJ1-1|TRBV5-1|.
TGTGCCAGCAGTTTGAACACTGAAGCTTTCTTT
CASSLNTEAFF
>few|TRBJ1-1|TRBV19|.
TGTGCCAGTAGTAGGCGTGGAGCTTTCTTT
CASSRRGAFF
>.|TRBJ1-2|TRBV12-3/TRBV12-4|.
TGTGCCAGCAGTTATAACGGGGACTATGGCTACACCTTC
CASSYNGDYGYTF
>many|TRBJ2-5|TRBV28|.
TGTGCCAGCAGTTTATTACGGGGACCCCAAGAGACCCAGTACTTC
CASSLLRGPQETQYF
>few|TRBJ1-6|TRBV27|.
TGTGCCAGCAGCTTGGAGGCGGGGCGCAATTCACCCCTCCACTTT
CASSLEAGRNSPLHF
>.|TRBJ2-7|TRBV6-1|.
TGTGCCAGCAGTGTATTCGTAGGGGTAGGCTACAAGCAGTACTTC
CASSVFVGVGYKQYF
>few|TRBJ1-3|TRBV3-1|TRBD1
TGTGCCAGCAGCCTAACAACCCAGGGGGGGCCTGGAAACACCATATATTTT
CASSLTTQGGPGNTIYF
>few|TRBJ1-5|TRBV6-2/TRBV6-3|.
TGTGCCAGCAGTTACGACGGCATGCGGGGTAGCAATCAGCCCCAGCATTTT
CASSYDGMRGSNQPQHF
>few|TRBJ1-5|TRBV30|.
TGTGCCTGGAGTGCTGGACTTCATAGCAATCAGCCCCAGCATTTT
CAWSAGLHSNQPQHF
>.|TRBJ2-1|TRBV28|.
TGTGCCAGCAGTTCCGCGGTAGGGTTCAATGAGCAGTTCTTC
CASSSAVGFNEQFF
>many|TRBJ2-7|TRBV2|TRBD2
TGTGCCAGCCAGCGGGAGTTGTCCTACGAGCAGTACTTC
CASQRELSYEQYF
>few|TRBJ1-3|TRBV4-3|.
TGCGCCAGCAGCCAAGATTTGGGGGCTGGAAACACCATATATTTT
CASSQDLGAGNTIYF
>many|TRBJ1-6|TRBV11-2|.
TGTGCCAGCAGCTTAGACCCGGGGGGGGATTCACCCCTCCACTTT
CASSLDPGGDSPLHF
>many|TRBJ2-7|TRBV7-2|TRBD2
TGTGCCAGCAGTAAACTAGCGGGAGGGTCTGAGCAGTACTTC
CASSKLAGGSEQYF
>few|TRBJ2-5|TRBV15|TRBD2
TGTGCCACCAGCCGCTCCGGGAGGGTTGGGGAGACCCAGTACTTC
CATSRSGRVGETQYF